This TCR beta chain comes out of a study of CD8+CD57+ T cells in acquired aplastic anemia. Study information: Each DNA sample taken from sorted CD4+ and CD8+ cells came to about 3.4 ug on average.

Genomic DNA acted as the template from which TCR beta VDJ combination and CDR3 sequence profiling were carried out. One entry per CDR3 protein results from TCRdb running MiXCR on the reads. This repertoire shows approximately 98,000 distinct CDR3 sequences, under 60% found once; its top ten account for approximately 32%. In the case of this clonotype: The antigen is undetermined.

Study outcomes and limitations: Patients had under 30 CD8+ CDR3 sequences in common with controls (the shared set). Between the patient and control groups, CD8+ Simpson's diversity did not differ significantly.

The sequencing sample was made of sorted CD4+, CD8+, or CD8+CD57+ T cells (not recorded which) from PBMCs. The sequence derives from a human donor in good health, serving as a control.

The CDR3 DNA reads as TGCAGCGCAGACAGGATTCAAGAGACCCAGTACTTC. It codes for CSADRIQETQYF. This chain uses TRBV20-1 with TRBJ2-5, with D possibly TRBD1 on 6 matching bases. The CDR3 is 12 amino acids. Germline values: CDR1 DFQATT, CDR2 SNEGSKA (reference sequence).